The present TCR beta chain was sequenced within a study of blood T cell repertoires in COVID-19. Study summary: From T cells, B-cell-depleted T cells, or PBMCs came the material, which was cDNA or gDNA.

Some clones are missing from TCRdb's copy, which holds only in-frame ones; the method was immunoSEQ multiplex PCR. The sample contains hundreds of thousands of clones, 85% to 90% of which appear only once. Germline V lookup: CDR1 SGHAT, CDR2 FQNNGV. The CDR3 has 17 amino acids. The V end lost 5 bases, the J end lost 0 bases, and 14 bases lay between the germline ends. The recovered donors of Cohort 3 showed two negative PCRs, clearance, or symptom resolution. The specimen sequenced was PBMCs or T cells enriched from blood (not recorded which). V is TRBV11-2 and J is TRBJ2-6; no definite D call. The sequence came from a man younger than 40 who had recovered from COVID-19. As DNA, the CDR3 is TGTGCCAGCAGCACAGTAAAATCCTCCTCTGGGGCCAACGTCCTGACTTTC. Translated: CASSTVKSSSGANVLTF.